The entry below describes one T cell receptor beta chain. This CDR3 contains 15 residues. Between the trimmed V and J ends, which lost 7 bases and 4 bases, there was a span of 16 bases. Looked up from germline, CDR1 is LNHDA and CDR2 is SQIVND (reference sequence). This sample stems from a study of T cell changes during pregnancy in multiple sclerosis. Here immunoSEQ multiplex PCR was the method, and the copy in TCRdb shows in-frame clones only, minus some. The table lists over 65,000 clones, roughly nine tenths of them singletons. This clonotype was obtained from a female donor with multiple sclerosis, enrolled in a pregnancy study. The source was peripheral blood, collected in the first trimester of pregnancy. V and J are TRBV19 and TRBJ2-2; D possibly corresponds to TRBD2 (5 bases). The DNA for the CDR3 is TGTGCCAGTATCGACCTATGGCGGGCCACCGGGGAGCTGTTTTTT. It codes for CASIDLWRATGELFF. Based on the CDR3 plus reference TRBV19 and TRBJ2-2, the full variable domain is DGGITQSPKYLFRKEGQNVTLSCEQNLNHDAMYWYRQDPGQGLRLIYYSQIVNDFQKGDIAEGYSVSREKKESFPLTVTSAQKNPTAFYLCASIDLWRATGELFFGEGSRLTVL.